These 28 T cell receptor beta chains originate from one sample sequenced in a study of T cell responses to AZD1222 COVID-19 vaccine. Generated by immunoSEQ multiplex PCR, the TCRdb table keeps only in-frame clones and is missing some. The sample records some 110,000 clones, around nine tenths being singletons. The specimen was peripheral blood, collected 28 days after the second dose of the MenACWY control vaccine. These receptors all stem from an adult who received the MenACWY meningococcal vaccine as a control.

The chain couples TRBV7-2 to TRBJ2-5, with D possibly being TRBD2 (6 bases). The CDR3 has 15 amino acids. The V end lost 4 bases, the J end lost 2 bases, and 14 bases lay between the germline ends. Germline assignment: CDR1 SGHTA and CDR2 FQGNSA. CDR3 nucleotide sequence: TGTGCCAGCAGCTCGGACTACCCAGGACAAGAGACCCAGTACTTC. This encodes CASSSDYPGQETQYF.

A few counts support this clone. This chain joins TRBV27 and TRBJ2-7; 11 bases are a match to TRBD2. Germline assignment: CDR1 MNHEY and CDR2 SMNVEV (reference sequence). There are 16 residues in the CDR3. Trimming took 5 bases from V and 6 from J; bases not matched to a gene: 12. In nucleotides, the CDR3 is TGTGCCAGCAGTCCGTACTCCATAGCGGGGGGGCGCGAGCAGTACTTC. As protein: CASSPYSIAGGREQYF.

The CDR3: CASSYRVDSDTQYF. The CDR3 DNA follows: TGTGCCAGCAGTTACAGGGTAGATTCCGATACGCAGTATTTT. This sequence joins TRBV6-2 or TRBV6-3 and TRBJ2-3; D gene uncertain. The CDR3 runs to 14 residues. CDR1 and CDR2 (germline): MNHEY, SVGEGT. The ends were cut back, 2 bases at V and 6 bases at J, with 12 bases in the middle.

The sample holds one count of this clone. The chain carries TRBV5-1 and TRBJ2-3, with TRBD2 identical over 11 bases. Germline CDR1 reads SGHRS; CDR2 reads YFSETQ. This CDR3 spans 18 amino acids. V shed 5 bases and J 0 bases; nucleotides not matched to a gene: 11. CDR3 in DNA: TGCGCCAGCAGACGTACTAGCGGGGGACGGACTAGCACAGATACGCAGTATTTT. It is translated as CASRRTSGGRTSTDTQYF.

This sequence joins TRBV20-1 and TRBJ1-1; D unresolved. Germline V gene sequence: CDR1 DFQATT, CDR2 SNEGSKA (reference sequence). The V end was cut by 5 bases, the J end by 1 base, with 5 bases between. The CDR3 runs 11 residues. The CDR3 protein is CSAYGNTEAFF. CDR3 DNA sequence: TGCAGTGCTTACGGGAACACTGAAGCTTTCTTT.

This CDR3 is CASSLNGRDEQYF. CDR3 sequence (DNA): TGTGCCAGCAGCTTAAACGGTAGAGACGAGCAGTACTTC. This rearrangement joins TRBV7-3 to TRBJ2-7; D is undetermined. The CDR3 is made up of 13 amino acids. Trimming shortened V by 1 base and J by 5 bases, and 9 bases separated the two germline ends. Germline V gene sequence: CDR1 SGHTA, CDR2 FQGTGA.

This clone was recorded a few times. The J gene is TRBJ1-6, the V gene TRBV28; 9 bases fit TRBD1. The ends lost 2 bases at V and 9 bases at J; junction bases unmatched: 5. This CDR3 is 15 amino acids long. From germline, CDR1 is MDHEN and CDR2 SYDVKM. This chain's CDR3 is CASSLGDRATSPLHF. The CDR3, as DNA: TGTGCCAGCAGTTTAGGGGACAGGGCCACTTCACCCCTCCACTTT.

The CDR3 protein is CASSDEVRGYTF. CDR3 bases: TGTGCCAGCAGTGACGAGGTCCGCGGCTACACCTTC. This chain uses TRBV7-9 with TRBJ1-2; D not resolved. V gave up 6 bases and J gave up 8 bases, with 13 bases separating them. CDR1 and CDR2 from the germline V gene are SEHNR and FQNEAQ (reference sequence). The CDR3 extends over 12 amino acids.

The chain recombines TRBV11-1 with TRBJ2-7, with 9 bases aligning to TRBD1. The trim removed 4 bases at V and 5 bases at J, leaving 9 bases unmatched. Germline values: CDR1 SGHAT, CDR2 FQDESV (reference sequence). The CDR3 spans 15 residues. The CDR3 nucleotides read TGTGCCAGCAGCTCCCGGGACAGGGTGAATCACGAGCAGTACTTC. As protein: CASSSRDRVNHEQYF.

J is TRBJ2-5 and V is TRBV6-5, with 8 bases identical to TRBD2. J lost 5 bases, V lost 4 bases, and 3 bases had no gene match. CDR1 is MNHEY and CDR2 is SVGAGI in the germline V gene. The CDR3 is 13 amino acids. CDR3 DNA: TGTGCCAGCAGTTGGACGGGAGGGGAGACCCAGTACTTC. This sequence encodes CASSWTGGETQYF.

This chain uses TRBV6-2 or TRBV6-3 with TRBJ2-1; no clear D. Per germline, CDR1 MNHEY and CDR2 SVGEGT. V was clipped by 4 bases and J by 8 bases, with 9 bases between them. The CDR3 spans 12 residues. In nucleotides, the CDR3 is TGTGCCAGCAGTTTAGGAGATTATGAGCAGTTCTTC. Translation gives CASSLGDYEQFF.

The rearrangement uses TRBV7-2 and TRBJ2-7, with D possibly being TRBD1 (5 bases). The CDR3 is 15 residues long. The V gene lost 5 bases and the J gene lost 7 bases, with 21 bases spanning the gap. Germline loops: CDR1 SGHTA, CDR2 FQGNSA. The chain's CDR3 is CASSTRTRDAEEQYF. The CDR3 bases are TGTGCCAGCAGCACGAGAACCAGGGATGCCGAAGAGCAGTACTTC.

Only a few counts were recorded for this clone. J is TRBJ2-2 and V is TRBV6-2 or TRBV6-3; 12 bases are shared with TRBD1. The ends lost 2 bases at V and 7 bases at J; junction bases unmatched: 2. CDR1 is MNHEY, CDR2 SVGEGT, per germline. This CDR3 is 15 amino acids long. Written as DNA, the CDR3 is TGTGCCAGCAGTTACGGGACAGGGGGCCTCGGGGAGCTGTTTTTT. Its protein is CASSYGTGGLGELFF.

The chain links TRBV30 to TRBJ1-2; D remains ambiguous. V lost 5 bases to trimming and J lost 2 bases, with 12 bases between them. The CDR3 loop spans 13 amino acids. Germline V gives CDR1 GTSNPN, CDR2 SVGIG (reference sequence). The DNA of the CDR3 is TGTGCCTGGGACGAGGGTGGAAACTATGGCTACACCTTC. It translates to CAWDEGGNYGYTF.

The chain links TRBV2 to TRBJ1-4; D gene ambiguous. This CDR3 region has 13 residues. Between the trimmed V and J ends, which lost 5 bases and 2 bases, there was a span of 6 bases. Germline-derived CDR1 and CDR2 are SNHLY and FYNNEI. Written as DNA, the CDR3 is TGTGCCAGCAGTAGAGGGACTAATGAAAAACTGTTTTTT. Protein: CASSRGTNEKLFF.

The J gene is TRBJ1-6, the V gene TRBV19, with a possible D match to TRBD1 (6 bases). This CDR3 region has 16 residues. Per germline, CDR1 LNHDA and CDR2 SQIVND (reference sequence). V was shortened by 10 bases and J by 0 bases, with 16 bases between the two germline ends. This chain's CDR3 is CATRGGASSYNSPLHF. DNA of the CDR3: TGTGCCACCCGCGGGGGGGCTAGCTCCTATAATTCACCCCTCCACTTT.

This chain links TRBV6-2 or TRBV6-3 with TRBJ2-2; TRBD1 agrees at 7 bases. The CDR3 totals 13 residues. The germline V gene has CDR1 MNHEY and CDR2 SVGEGT. Trimming removed 6 bases from V and 6 bases from J; junction bases left unmatched: 4. This CDR3 reads CASSPTGSGELFF. As DNA, the CDR3 is TGTGCCAGCAGCCCGACAGGGTCCGGGGAGCTGTTTTTT.

The J gene is TRBJ1-4, the V gene TRBV5-1, with D possibly matching TRBD1 (5 bases). The CDR3 length is 15 residues. The ends were cut back, 0 bases at V and 7 bases at J, with 13 bases in the middle. Germline loops: CDR1 SGHRS, CDR2 YFSETQ. CDR3 region: CASSLESGGSEKLFF. CDR3 DNA: TGCGCCAGCAGCTTGGAATCGGGGGGATCTGAAAAACTGTTTTTT.

This clone was found once. V gene TRBV19 combines with J gene TRBJ1-4; 7 nucleotides match TRBD1. The V and J ends lost 7 bases and 0 bases, in that order; junction bases with no gene match: 2. CDR3 length: 14 residues. Germline CDR1 LNHDA, CDR2 SQIVND (reference sequence). CDR3 nucleotides: TGTGCCAGTAACGACAGGGCAACTAATGAAAAACTGTTTTTT. Amino acids: CASNDRATNEKLFF.

The rearrangement uses TRBV4-1 and TRBJ2-2; 14 positions match TRBD2. The V gene's germline CDR1 is MGHRA and CDR2 YSYEKL. The CDR3 is 18 amino acids. Germline trimming cut 4 bases from V and 4 bases from J; bases unmatched to any gene: 8. For the CDR3, the DNA is TGCGCCAGCAGCCGTAGGACTAGCGGGGGGCCGGGCACCGGGGAGCTGTTTTTT. Its translation is CASSRRTSGGPGTGELFF.

The gene calls are TRBV20-1 and TRBJ1-5; 7 bases match TRBD1. J lost 2 bases, V lost 3 bases, and 10 bases had no gene match. The CDR3 runs to 16 residues. Germline lookup yields CDR1 DFQATT and CDR2 SNEGSKA (reference sequence). CDR3 coding DNA: TGCAGTGCTAGTGCAGGGGGAATAAGGGGCAATCAGCCCCAGCATTTT. Protein: CSASAGGIRGNQPQHF.

The rearrangement uses TRBV5-6 and TRBJ2-7; D is undetermined. This CDR3 is built from 11 residues. Germline V gene lookup returns CDR1 SGHDT and CDR2 YYEEEE. Between the trimmed V and J ends, which lost 1 base and 6 bases, there was a span of 5 bases. CDR3 protein: CASSLRTEQYF. The CDR3 coding sequence is TGTGCCAGCAGCTTGCGTACCGAGCAGTACTTC. Filled out from reference TRBV5-6 and TRBJ2-7, the complete variable domain reads DAGVTQSPTHLIKTRGQQVTLRCSPKSGHDTVSWYQQALGQGPQFIFQYYEEEERQRGNFPDRFSGHQFPNYSSELNVNALLLGDSALYLCASSLRTEQYFGPGTRLTVT.

The chain employs TRBV10-1 and TRBJ2-2; TRBD1 aligns across 7 bases. The CDR3 consists of 15 residues. Germline V gene lookup returns CDR1 WNHNN and CDR2 SYGVQD (reference sequence). The V gene end was trimmed by 6 bases and the J gene end by 0 bases; junction bases not matched to a gene: 4. CDR3 residues: CASSRDSANTGELFF. The CDR3 nucleotides are TGCGCCAGCAGCCGGGACAGTGCGAACACCGGGGAGCTGTTTTTT.

This chain uses TRBV28 with TRBJ2-1, with D unclear. V was clipped by 3 bases and J by 4 bases, with 7 bases between them. The CDR3 runs 13 residues. Per the germline V gene, CDR1 is MDHEN and CDR2 is SYDVKM. The DNA for the CDR3 is TGTGCCAGCAGTTTCGGGCCATACAATGAGCAGTTCTTC. Encoded protein: CASSFGPYNEQFF. The full variable domain, completed using reference TRBV28 and TRBJ2-1, is DVKVTQSSRYLVKRTGEKVFLECVQDMDHENMFWYRQDPGLGLRLIYFSYDVKMKEKGDIPEGYSVSREKKERFSLILESASTNQTSMYLCASSFGPYNEQFFGPGTRLTVL.

The chain uses TRBV7-6 and TRBJ2-7; 9 bases map to TRBD2. Germline V gives CDR1 SGHVS, CDR2 FNYEAQ. The CDR3 consists of 15 residues. V lost 5 bases and J lost 2; bases outside the gene matches: 7. The CDR3 loop is CASSPLAGNTYEQYF. In nucleotides, the CDR3 is TGTGCCAGCAGCCCCCTAGCGGGGAATACCTACGAGCAGTACTTC.

The chain carries TRBV3-1 (or the pseudogene TRBV3-2) and TRBJ2-7; the match to TRBD2 covers 7 bases. Losses at the gene ends were 5 bases for V and 8 bases for J; bases not matched to a gene: 9. The CDR3 loop spans 13 amino acids. Germline CDR1 is LGHDT and CDR2 is YNNKEL (reference sequence). This chain's CDR3 is CASSARGTMKQYF. In nucleotides, the CDR3 is TGTGCCAGCAGCGCGCGAGGGACTATGAAGCAGTACTTC.

This clone was found once. CDR3 bases: TGCGCCAGCAGCTTGGGTCAGGGGGGCTTAGACGAGCAGTACTTC. Amino acid sequence: CASSLGQGGLDEQYF. The rearrangement joins TRBV5-1 to TRBJ2-7; D is possibly TRBD1 (7 bases). The germline gives CDR1 SGHRS, CDR2 YFSETQ. There are 15 residues in the CDR3. The ends were cut back, 0 bases at V and 5 bases at J, with 15 bases in the middle.

The rearrangement joins TRBV2 to TRBJ2-1, with 11 bases lining up with TRBD2. The germline CDR1 and CDR2 sequences are SNHLY and FYNNEI. The J segment lost 1 base and the V segment lost 6 bases, leaving 5 bases of the junction unmatched. This CDR3 has 16 residues. This chain's CDR3 is CASRRSSGGSYNEQFF. The CDR3 DNA follows: TGTGCCAGCAGACGATCTAGCGGGGGGTCCTACAATGAGCAGTTCTTC. Full variable domain (outside the CDR3, taken from reference TRBV2 and TRBJ2-1): EPEVTQTPSHQVTQMGQEVILRCVPISNHLYFYWYRQILGQKVEFLVSFYNNEISEKSEIFDDQFSVERPDGSNFTLKIRSTKLEDSAMYFCASRRSSGGSYNEQFFGPGTRLTVL.